The present T cell receptor beta chain was sequenced within a study of CD8 T cells in ankylosing spondylitis. Study conclusions and caveats: Blood of patients with ankylosing spondylitis appeared to be characterized by a TCR beta motif of eight or nine highly homologous variants.

Worth noting for this clonotype: Its antigen is unidentified.

The CDR3 has 15 residues. Per germline, CDR1 SGHRS and CDR2 YFSETQ. The V end was cut by 3 bases, the J end by 0 bases, with 13 bases between. In TCRdb, the 5' RACE reads were re-called with MiXCR into one record per CDR3 protein. The sample holds some 840,000 distinct CDR3 sequences; over 9.5% are singletons and the top ten take about 0.5%. The rearrangement uses TRBV5-1 and TRBJ2-7; TRBD1 or TRBD2 may be the D gene (5 bases each). The sample comprised blood, either unsorted or a sorted T cell fraction (not recorded which). This TCR was recovered from a male donor with ankylosing spondylitis. The CDR3 is CASSYNSGSSYEQYF. The CDR3 nucleotides read TGCGCCAGCAGCTACAATTCAGGGAGCTCCTACGAGCAGTACTTC.